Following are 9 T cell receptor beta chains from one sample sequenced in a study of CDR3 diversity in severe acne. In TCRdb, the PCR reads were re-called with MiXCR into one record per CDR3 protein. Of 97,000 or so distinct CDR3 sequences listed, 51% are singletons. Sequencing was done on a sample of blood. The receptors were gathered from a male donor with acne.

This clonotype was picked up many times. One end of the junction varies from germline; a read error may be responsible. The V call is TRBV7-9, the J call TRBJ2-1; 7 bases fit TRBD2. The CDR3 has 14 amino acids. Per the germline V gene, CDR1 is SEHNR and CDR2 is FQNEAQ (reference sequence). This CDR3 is CARSPTSLDNEQFF. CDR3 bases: TGTGCCCGCAGCCCGACTAGCCTAGACAATGAGCAGTTCTTC.

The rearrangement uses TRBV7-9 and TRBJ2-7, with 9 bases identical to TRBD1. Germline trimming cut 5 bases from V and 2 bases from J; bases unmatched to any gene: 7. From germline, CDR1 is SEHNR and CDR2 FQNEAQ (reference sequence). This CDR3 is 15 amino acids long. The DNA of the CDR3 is TGTGCCAGCAGCCCTAGGGGGGACAGGGCCTACGAGCAGTACGTC. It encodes CASSPRGDRAYEQYV.

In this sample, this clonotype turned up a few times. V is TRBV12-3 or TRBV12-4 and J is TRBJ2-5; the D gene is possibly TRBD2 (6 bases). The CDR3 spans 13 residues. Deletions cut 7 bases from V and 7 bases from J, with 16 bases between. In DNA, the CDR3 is TGTGCCAGCACCATTTCGGGGGTAGCGACCCAGTACTTC. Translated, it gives CASTISGVATQYF.

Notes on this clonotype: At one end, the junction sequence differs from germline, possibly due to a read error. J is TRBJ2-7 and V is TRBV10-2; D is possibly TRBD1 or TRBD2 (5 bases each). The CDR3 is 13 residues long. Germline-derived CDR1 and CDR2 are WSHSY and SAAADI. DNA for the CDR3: TGTGCCAGCAGCCCTGGGACCGCCAGCGAGCAGTACTTC. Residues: CASSPGTASEQYF.

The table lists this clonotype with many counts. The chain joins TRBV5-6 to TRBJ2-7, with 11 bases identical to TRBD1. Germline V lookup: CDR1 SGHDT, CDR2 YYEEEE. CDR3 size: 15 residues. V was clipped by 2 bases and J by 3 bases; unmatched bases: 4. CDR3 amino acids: CASSFGQGAVYEQYF. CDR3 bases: TGTGCCAGCAGCTTTGGACAGGGGGCTGTCTACGAGCAGTACTTC.

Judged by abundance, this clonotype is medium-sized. CDR3 sequence reads: CASSQASTGAGYEQYF. CDR3 coding DNA: TGTGCCAGCAGCCAAGCTTCTACAGGGGCAGGCTACGAGCAGTACTTC. The chain has TRBV4-2 and TRBJ2-7; 7 bases line up with TRBD1. CDR1 is LGHNA, CDR2 YNFKEQ, per germline. V gave up 1 base and J gave up 3 bases; unmatched junction bases: 9. The CDR3 has 16 residues.

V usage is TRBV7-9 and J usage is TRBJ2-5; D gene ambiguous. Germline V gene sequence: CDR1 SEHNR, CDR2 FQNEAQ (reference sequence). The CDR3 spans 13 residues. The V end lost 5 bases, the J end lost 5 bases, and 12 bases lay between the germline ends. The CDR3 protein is CASSLSRMETQYF. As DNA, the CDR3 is TGTGCCAGCAGCCTTAGCAGGATGGAGACCCAGTACTTC.

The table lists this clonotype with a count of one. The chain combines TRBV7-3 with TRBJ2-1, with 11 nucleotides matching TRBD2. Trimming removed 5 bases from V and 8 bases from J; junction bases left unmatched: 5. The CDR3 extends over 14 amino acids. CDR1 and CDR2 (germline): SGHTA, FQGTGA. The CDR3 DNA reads TGTGCCAGCAGCCCGACTAGCGGGACCTATGAGCAGTTCTTC. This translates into CASSPTSGTYEQFF.

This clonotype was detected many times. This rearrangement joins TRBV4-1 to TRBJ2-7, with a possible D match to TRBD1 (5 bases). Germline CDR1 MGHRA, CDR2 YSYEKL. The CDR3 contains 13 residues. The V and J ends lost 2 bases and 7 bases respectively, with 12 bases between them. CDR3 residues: CASSQQQGYEQYF. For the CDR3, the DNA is TGCGCCAGCAGCCAACAGCAGGGCTATGAGCAGTACTTC.